The 9 T cell receptor beta chains in this list originate from one sample, sequenced in a study of blood T cell repertoires in COVID-19. Assay: immunoSEQ multiplex PCR; the TCRdb copy retains only in-frame clones and omits some. The table shows over 200,000 clones, with approximately 86% occurring only once. The sequenced material came from PBMCs or T cells enriched from blood (not recorded which). These receptors all stem from a woman in her thirties who had been exposed to COVID-19.

CDR3 residues: CASSHQLAGEGDTQYF. CDR3 DNA: TGCGCCAGCAGCCACCAACTAGCGGGAGAAGGGGATACGCAGTATTTT. J is TRBJ2-3 and V is TRBV4-1; 11 nucleotides align to TRBD2. J lost 6 bases, V lost 3 bases, and 8 bases had no gene match. CDR1 is MGHRA, CDR2 YSYEKL, per germline. CDR3 length equals 16 residues.

V gene TRBV6-2 or TRBV6-3 combines with J gene TRBJ1-5, with D hard to call. The V and J ends lost 4 bases and 4 bases respectively, with 8 bases between them. Germline V lookup: CDR1 MNHEY, CDR2 SVGEGT. CDR3 length: 13 amino acids. The DNA of the CDR3 is TGTGCCAGCAGTTCATGGGAGAATCAGCCCCAGCATTTT. Residues: CASSSWENQPQHF.

The chain links TRBV29-1 to TRBJ1-2; D is perhaps TRBD1 (6 bases). The CDR3 extends over 13 amino acids. V was clipped by 4 bases and J by 4 bases, with 13 bases between them. The germline V gene encodes CDR1 SQVTM and CDR2 ANQGSEA. In DNA, the CDR3 is TGCAGCGTTGCCGGACAGAGCATCTATGGCTACACCTTC. Protein: CSVAGQSIYGYTF.

J is TRBJ1-4 and V is TRBV9; D gene uncertain. The germline V gene encodes CDR1 SGDLS and CDR2 YYNGEE. V lost 2 bases, J lost 6 bases, and 11 bases lay in between. The CDR3 extends over 14 amino acids. CDR3 region: CASSVDLGDEKLFF. CDR3 nucleotide sequence: TGTGCCAGCAGCGTGGATCTTGGAGATGAAAAACTGTTTTTT. Complete variable domain (other parts from reference TRBV9 and TRBJ1-4): DSGVTQTPKHLITATGQRVTLRCSPRSGDLSVYWYQQSLDQGLQFLIQYYNGEERAKGNILERFSAQQFPDLHSELNLSSLELGDSALYFCASSVDLGDEKLFFGSGTQLSVL.

The chain is built from TRBV30 and TRBJ1-1, with D perhaps TRBD1 (5 bases). The V gene's germline CDR1 is GTSNPN and CDR2 SVGIG (reference sequence). The germline V and J ends were trimmed by 8 bases and 9 bases, with 22 bases remaining between them. The CDR3 extends over 13 amino acids. The CDR3 DNA reads TGTGCCGGCCTCTCCCAGGCAGGGTGGAAAGCTTTCTTT. This codes for CAGLSQAGWKAFF.

The chain recombines TRBV7-6 with TRBJ2-5, with 8 bases identical to TRBD2. Unmatched junction bases numbered 7, after V lost 4 bases and J lost 0 bases. Germline lookup yields CDR1 SGHVS and CDR2 FNYEAQ. This CDR3 region has 16 residues. The CDR3 loop is CASSYLNGGDQETQYF. The CDR3 nucleotides read TGTGCCAGCAGCTACCTGAACGGGGGGGACCAAGAGACCCAGTACTTC.

The rearrangement links TRBV3-1 (or the pseudogene TRBV3-2) to TRBJ2-3; TRBD2 matches 7 bases. The CDR3 has 17 amino acids. Trimming removed 1 base from V and 0 bases from J; junction bases left unmatched: 7. CDR1 and CDR2 from the germline V gene are LGHDT and YNNKEL (reference sequence). The CDR3 DNA reads TGTGCCAGCAGCCAAGTTGGGATGGGGGGGAGCACAGATACGCAGTATTTT. Its translation: CASSQVGMGGSTDTQYF.

The chain carries TRBV11-2 and TRBJ1-5; D not certain. The CDR3 contains 15 residues. Trimming removed 1 base at V and 4 bases at J, with 11 bases between. From germline, CDR1 is SGHAT and CDR2 FQNNGV. In DNA, the CDR3 is TGTGCCAGCAGCTTAGGGGAGGGAACGAATCAGCCCCAGCATTTT. This translates into CASSLGEGTNQPQHF.

CDR3 sequence (DNA): TGTGCCAGCAGCTTAGTTGGGGCCTCCATTTCCGAGCAGTACTTC. This codes for CASSLVGASISEQYF. The J gene is TRBJ2-7, the V gene TRBV7-6, with D possibly matching TRBD1 (5 bases). Trimming removed 1 base at V and 6 bases at J, with 16 bases between. The CDR3 has 15 residues. Germline CDR1 reads SGHVS; CDR2 reads FNYEAQ.